The subject of this entry is one T cell receptor (beta chain). This clone was observed a handful of times. The clone's antigen remains unknown. The record has no base qualities; no much larger clone is one base away. Dithiothreitol, EDTA incubations and collagenase D digestion were used to isolate intraepithelial and lamina propria lymphocytes from graft specimens. Bulk TCR-beta sequencing was performed on serial intestinal graft biopsy specimens collected as late as 600 days after transplant. The data derive from a study of graft-versus-host responses after intestinal transplantation (dated by TCRdb to 2020 to 2023). With respect to the entire study: The transplants that recipients got were multivisceral, liver-intestinal, or isolated intestinal. A peak of at least 4% donor T cells among recipient peripheral blood mononuclear cells was the definition used for donor T cell macrochimerism. Graft-versus-host and host-versus-graft alloreactive T cell clones were tracked in the graft, circulation and bone marrow after intestinal transplantation using bulk TCR-beta CDR3 sequencing. The cohort enrolled about two dozen intestinal transplant recipients including one retransplant, and 3 patients lacking pretransplant specimens were excluded. To identify alloreactive clones, pre-transplant mixed lymphocyte reaction products were sequenced and then compared with unstimulated pre-transplant donor and recipient T cells. Every recipient was given anti-thymocyte globulin induction, then maintenance tacrolimus and steroids for two to three years. Instead of going to the commercial service, samples from a few later patients were sequenced in-house on an Illumina MiSeq and processed with MiXCR.

The CDR1 and CDR2 encoded by the germline V gene are MGHRA and YSYEKL. Taken from cysteine to phenylalanine, the CDR3 has 11 residues. The CDR3 DNA has 33 bases and is translated from base 1. Cut back by 4 bases and 7 bases, the V and J ends lie 7 bases apart. Here is what the overall study found, with its caveats: In patients with donor T cell macrochimerism, the allografts had high GvH to HvG T cell clonal ratios. Early after transplant, peak levels of circulating GvH clones were found to be associated with declines in HvG clones. GvH clones turned up in recipient bone marrow, with some appearing earlier in ileal mucosa or blood, a pattern consistent with an intestinal mucosal origin. Conclusions were limited by the relatively low number and heterogeneity of intestinal transplant patients.

Receptor libraries were prepared by the immunoSEQ multiplex PCR assay. Adaptive Biotechnologies carried out high-throughput TCR-beta CDR3 sequencing of genomic DNA for most patients. Per the original workflow: Adaptive's ImmunoSEQ software was the source of the TCR sequencing data for 15 to 20 patients, while a few other patients were processed with MiXCR and VDJtools. CDR3 nucleotide sequences shared by donor and recipient were removed because the origin of these sequences could not be assigned. To be classed as alloreactive, a clone needed at least 2-fold expansion over unstimulated cells and a minimum CFSE-low frequency of 0.002% (template counts) or 0.001% (read counts). A clone was considered mappable if detected in the sequenced pre-transplant spleen, lymph node, or MLR CFSE-low populations of the donor or recipient. The cumulative frequency of alloreactive clones was calculated as a percentage of all sequences, weighted by copy number. Entries here come from immuneACCESS through TCRdb and include only in-frame sequences with V and J called. Some clones fail to appear in such tables; in the studies checked, an unresolved V gene covers under half of the shortfall, and the cause of the remainder is unknown. The V and J calls and clone size were taken over from that table, and D and trimming were inferred from the DNA. The table for this sample lists approximately 17,000 clones; around 82% of them were counted only once. More than 5% of the sample is taken by the ten largest.

The chain employs TRBV4-1 and TRBJ1-2; the D gene cannot be resolved reliably. The receptor comes from a human patient who received an intestinal transplant, so some T cells may come from the graft donor. The sample here was ileum tissue, taken 17 days after transplant. The CDR3 protein: CASSLLGGYTF. DNA sequence: TGCGCCAGCAGCCTCCTCGGTGGCTACACCTTC.